The following is a TCR beta chain sequence with its context. The source of the sample is a study of blood T cell repertoires in COVID-19. Overall study: Samples of COVID-19 (acute and convalescent) were obtained from the United States, Italy and Spain. The analysed material was cDNA or gDNA that came from T cells, B-cell-depleted T cells, or PBMCs.

In the source study's methods: Using reference gene primer amplification, nucleated cell counts were estimated. Libraries were prepared by immunoSEQ multiplex PCR; TCRdb keeps only in-frame clonotypes and omits some of them. Clone size and V and J calls were adopted from that table, with D and trimming inferred from the DNA. The data show under 75,000 clones, 65% to 85% seen once. The germline V gene has CDR1 SGHTA and CDR2 FQGNSA. This CDR3 has 15 amino acids. J gave up 4 bases and V 7 bases, and 10 bases lay outside the gene matches. Input material: peripheral blood. This TCR was recovered from a human donor in a cohort sampled during active COVID-19. The chain has TRBV7-2 and TRBJ2-3, with 8 positions matching TRBD2. This chain's CDR3 is CASKLGSGGPDTQYF. In DNA form, the CDR3 reads TGTGCCAGCAAATTAGGGAGCGGGGGCCCAGATACGCAGTATTTT.